This entry concerns a single T cell receptor (beta chain). Its antigen is unidentified. This entry belongs to a study of post-analysis software for immune sequencing data. Carried by the TCR beta cDNA libraries were unique molecular identifiers. cDNA molecules numbering about 490,000 came from roughly 1 to 10 million T cells. TCRdb reprocessed the PCR reads with MiXCR, giving one entry per CDR3 protein. The sample includes roughly 570,000 distinct CDR3 sequences, about a third seen only once; the top ten take approximately 6%. Broader study findings: The F measure placed samples prepared in the same batch into strongly shared clusters. Comparison with controls showed significantly lower normalized Chao1 diversity in multiple sclerosis patients.

The receptor comes from a girl between 2 and 17 years old with multiple sclerosis. Sequencing used blood.

Here the CDR3 reads CASSPGSAGYNEQFF. Here the CDR3 DNA reads TGTGCCAGCAGCCCGGGCTCGGCAGGATACAATGAGCAGTTCTTC. V gene TRBV5-5 combines with J gene TRBJ2-1; no clear D. CDR3 size: 15 residues. Germline loops: CDR1 SGHKS, CDR2 YYEKEE (reference sequence). With 4 bases removed from V and 4 bases from J, the gap between germline ends came to 15 bases.